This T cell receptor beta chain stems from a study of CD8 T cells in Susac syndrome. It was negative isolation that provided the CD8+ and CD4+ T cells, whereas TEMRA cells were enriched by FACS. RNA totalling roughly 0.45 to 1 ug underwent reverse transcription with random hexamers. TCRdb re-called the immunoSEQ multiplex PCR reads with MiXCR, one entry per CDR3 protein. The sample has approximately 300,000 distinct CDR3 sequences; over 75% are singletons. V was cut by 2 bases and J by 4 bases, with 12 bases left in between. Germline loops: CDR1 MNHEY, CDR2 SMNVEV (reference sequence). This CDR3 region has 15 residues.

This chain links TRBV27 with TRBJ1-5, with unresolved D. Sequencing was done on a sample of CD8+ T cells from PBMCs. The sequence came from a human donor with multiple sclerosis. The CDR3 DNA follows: TGTGCCAGCAGTTTAGATCGAGGGAGGAATCAGCCCCAGCATTTT. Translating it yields CASSLDRGRNQPQHF.